Shown below are 8 T cell receptor beta chains from a single sample sequenced in a study of shared clonotypes between healthy human individuals. The table came from immunoSEQ multiplex PCR; TCRdb's copy has only in-frame clones and leaves some out. The table records 450,000 to 600,000 clones, around three quarters of them present only once. What was sequenced was PBMCs. All receptors come from a woman in her 40s in good health. Some clones in this sample may be carry-over from other donors' samples.

A remark on this clone: This same CDR3 is encoded by further DNA sequences in the sample. V and J are TRBV28 and TRBJ2-7; D uncertain. There are 13 residues in the CDR3. The ends were cut back, 2 bases at V and 3 bases at J, with 8 bases in the middle. Germline V gives CDR1 MDHEN, CDR2 SYDVKM. CDR3 bases: TGTGCCAGCAGTTTACCTACCCTCTACGAGCAGTACTTC. Translated, it gives CASSLPTLYEQYF. Full variable domain (rest looked up from reference TRBV28 and TRBJ2-7): DVKVTQSSRYLVKRTGEKVFLECVQDMDHENMFWYRQDPGLGLRLIYFSYDVKMKEKGDIPEGYSVSREKKERFSLILESASTNQTSMYLCASSLPTLYEQYFGPGTRLTVT.

Regarding this clone: The same CDR3 also results from other DNA sequences found in this sample. The chain combines TRBV5-1 with TRBJ2-1, with 10 bases that match TRBD2. With 4 bases clipped from V and 4 bases from J, the junction kept 5 bases outside the gene matches. CDR3 size: 15 residues. Per the germline V gene, CDR1 is SGHRS and CDR2 is YFSETQ. This CDR3 reads CASSPGLADYNEQFF. The CDR3 bases are TGCGCCAGCAGCCCAGGACTAGCGGATTACAATGAGCAGTTCTTC. Looking up the rest from reference TRBV5-1 and TRBJ2-1 gives the full variable domain: KAGVTQTPRYLIKTRGQQVTLSCSPISGHRSVSWYQQTPGQGLQFLFEYFSETQRNKGNFPGRFSGRQFSNSRSEMNVSTLELGDSALYLCASSPGLADYNEQFFGPGTRLTVL.

The chain recombines TRBV29-1 with TRBJ2-5; D might be TRBD2 (5 bases). The CDR3 is 16 residues long. The V end was cut by 4 bases, the J end by 2 bases, with 20 bases between. Germline CDR1 is SQVTM and CDR2 is ANQGSEA. The CDR3 nucleotides are TGCAGCGTTGCTGGCGGGCGAACCTCCATACAAGAGACCCAGTACTTC. Its protein product is CSVAGGRTSIQETQYF.

The rearrangement joins TRBV7-8 to TRBJ1-2; no reliable D call. V lost 5 bases, J lost 1 base, and 14 bases lay in between. Germline V lookup: CDR1 SGHVS, CDR2 FQNEAQ. The CDR3 contains 15 residues. CDR3 DNA sequence: TGTGCCAGCAGCCCTGGCGGGTTCCTTAACTATGGCTACACCTTC. Translated, it gives CASSPGGFLNYGYTF. Full variable domain (remainder filled in from reference TRBV7-8 and TRBJ1-2): GAGVSQSPRYKVAKRGQDVALRCDPISGHVSLFWYQQALGQGPEFLTYFQNEAQLDKSGLPSDRFFAERPEGSVSTLKIQRTQQEDSAVYLCASSPGGFLNYGYTFGSGTRLTVV.

V gene TRBV5-1 combines with J gene TRBJ1-1, with a weak D call TRBD1 (5 bases). Per germline, CDR1 SGHRS and CDR2 YFSETQ. The CDR3 spans 15 residues. The V end lost 1 base, the J end lost 5 bases, and 15 bases lay between the germline ends. This CDR3 reads CASSLSGGRGTEAFF. The DNA of the CDR3 is TGCGCCAGCAGCTTGTCCGGGGGGAGAGGGACTGAAGCTTTCTTT.

The chain recombines TRBV19 with TRBJ2-7; 7 bases align to TRBD1. Germline V gene sequence: CDR1 LNHDA, CDR2 SQIVND (reference sequence). The length of the CDR3 is 16 residues. The ends lost 1 base at V and 5 bases at J; junction bases unmatched: 11. The CDR3 sequence: CASSIVSGGGGDEQYF. Here the CDR3 DNA reads TGTGCCAGTAGTATAGTGTCAGGGGGTGGAGGCGACGAGCAGTACTTC.

This clone appeared a few times. The chain links TRBV6-6 to TRBJ2-2, with 7 positions matching TRBD2. Per the germline V gene, CDR1 is MNHNY and CDR2 is SVGAGI (reference sequence). V was clipped by 8 bases and J by 0 bases; unmatched bases: 9. The CDR3 contains 16 residues. The CDR3 DNA reads TGTGCCAGCGGGACTACCCCTCCTTCGAACACCGGGGAGCTGTTTTTT. Translation gives CASGTTPPSNTGELFF.

V is TRBV19 and J is TRBJ2-5; 11 bases match TRBD2. Germline CDR1 is LNHDA and CDR2 is SQIVND (reference sequence). The CDR3 covers 16 residues. V shed 4 bases and J 2 bases; nucleotides not matched to a gene: 6. The CDR3 sequence: CASSSTSGSWQETQYF. The CDR3 coding sequence is TGTGCCAGTAGTAGTACTAGCGGGAGCTGGCAAGAGACCCAGTACTTC.